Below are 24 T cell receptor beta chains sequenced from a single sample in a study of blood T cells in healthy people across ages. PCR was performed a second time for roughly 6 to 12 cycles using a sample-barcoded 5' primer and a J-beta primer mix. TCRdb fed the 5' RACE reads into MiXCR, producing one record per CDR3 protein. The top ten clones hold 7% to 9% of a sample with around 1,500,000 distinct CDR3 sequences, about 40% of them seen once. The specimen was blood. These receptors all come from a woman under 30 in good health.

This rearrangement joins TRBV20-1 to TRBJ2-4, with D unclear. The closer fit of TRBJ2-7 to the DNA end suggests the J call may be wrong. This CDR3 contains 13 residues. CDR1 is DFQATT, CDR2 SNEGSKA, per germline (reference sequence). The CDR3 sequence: CSAIHSHNYEQYF. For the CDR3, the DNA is TGCAGTGCTATTCACTCCCACAACTACGAGCAGTACTTC.

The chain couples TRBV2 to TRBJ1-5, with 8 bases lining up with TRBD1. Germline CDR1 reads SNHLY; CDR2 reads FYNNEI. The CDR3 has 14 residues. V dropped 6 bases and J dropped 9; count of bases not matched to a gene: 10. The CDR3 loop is CASRGTGDCRPQHF. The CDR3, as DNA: TGTGCCAGCAGGGGGACAGGCGATTGTCGGCCCCAGCATTTT.

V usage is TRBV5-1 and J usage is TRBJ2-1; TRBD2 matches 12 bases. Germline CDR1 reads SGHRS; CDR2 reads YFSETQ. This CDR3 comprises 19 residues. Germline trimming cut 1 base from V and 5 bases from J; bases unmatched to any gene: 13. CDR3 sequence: CASSLWASGGAAINNEQFF. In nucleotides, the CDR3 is TGCGCCAGCAGCTTGTGGGCTAGCGGGGGGGCCGCGATCAACAATGAGCAGTTCTTC.

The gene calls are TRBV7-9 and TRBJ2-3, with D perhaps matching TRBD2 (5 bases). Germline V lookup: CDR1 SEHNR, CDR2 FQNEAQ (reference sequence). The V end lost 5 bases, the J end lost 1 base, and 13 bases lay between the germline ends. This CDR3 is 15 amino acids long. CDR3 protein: CASSQGGIRTDTQYF. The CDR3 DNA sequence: TGTGCCAGCAGCCAAGGAGGAATCCGCACAGATACGCAGTATTTT.

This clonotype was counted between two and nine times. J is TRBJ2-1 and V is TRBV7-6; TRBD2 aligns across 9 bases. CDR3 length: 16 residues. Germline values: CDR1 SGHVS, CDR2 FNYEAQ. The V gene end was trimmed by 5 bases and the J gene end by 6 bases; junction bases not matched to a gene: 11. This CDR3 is CASSVGPAGGANEQFF. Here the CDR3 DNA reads TGTGCCAGCAGCGTAGGGCCGGCGGGGGGGGCCAATGAGCAGTTCTTC.

CDR3 sequence: CASSHPVGPTDTQYF. The CDR3 nucleotides are TGTGCCAGCAGTCACCCAGTGGGACCCACAGATACGCAGTATTTT. This sequence joins TRBV28 and TRBJ2-3; D may correspond to TRBD1 or TRBD2 (5 bases each). CDR3 length equals 15 residues. Trimming removed 5 bases from V and 2 bases from J, with 14 bases in between. Germline CDR1 is MDHEN and CDR2 is SYDVKM.

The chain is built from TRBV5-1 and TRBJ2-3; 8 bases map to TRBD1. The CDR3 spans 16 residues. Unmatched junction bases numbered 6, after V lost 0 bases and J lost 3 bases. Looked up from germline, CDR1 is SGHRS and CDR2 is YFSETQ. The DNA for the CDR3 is TGCGCCAGCAGCTTGGGACAGGGGTTGTTAACAGATACGCAGTATTTT. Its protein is CASSLGQGLLTDTQYF.

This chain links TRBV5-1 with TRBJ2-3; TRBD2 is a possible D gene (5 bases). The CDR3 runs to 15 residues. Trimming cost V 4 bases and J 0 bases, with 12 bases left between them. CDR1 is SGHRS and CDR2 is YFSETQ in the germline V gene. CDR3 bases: TGCGCCAGCAGCACCGGACGGACTAGCACAGATACGCAGTATTTT. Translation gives CASSTGRTSTDTQYF.

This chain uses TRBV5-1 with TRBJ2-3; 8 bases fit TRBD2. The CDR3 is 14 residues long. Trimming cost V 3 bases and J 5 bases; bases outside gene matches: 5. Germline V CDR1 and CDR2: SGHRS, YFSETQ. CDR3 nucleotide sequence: TGCGCCAGCAGCTCGGGGGGGGGAGGAGATACGCAGTATTTT. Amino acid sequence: CASSSGGGGDTQYF. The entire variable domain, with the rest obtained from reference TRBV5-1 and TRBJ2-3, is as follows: KAGVTQTPRYLIKTRGQQVTLSCSPISGHRSVSWYQQTPGQGLQFLFEYFSETQRNKGNFPGRFSGRQFSNSRSEMNVSTLELGDSALYLCASSSGGGGDTQYFGPGTRLTVL.

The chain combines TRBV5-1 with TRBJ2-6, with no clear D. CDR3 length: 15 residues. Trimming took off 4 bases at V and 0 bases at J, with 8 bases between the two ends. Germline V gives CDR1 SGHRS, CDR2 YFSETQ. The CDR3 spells CASSTDTSGANVLTF. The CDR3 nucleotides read TGCGCCAGCAGCACGGATACCTCTGGGGCCAACGTCCTGACTTTC.

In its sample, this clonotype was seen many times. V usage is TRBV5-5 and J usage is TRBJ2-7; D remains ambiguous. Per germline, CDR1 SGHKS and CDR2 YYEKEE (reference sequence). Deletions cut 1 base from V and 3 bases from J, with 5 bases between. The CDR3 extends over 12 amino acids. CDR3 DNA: TGTGCCAGCAGCTTGACAGACTACGAGCAGTACTTC. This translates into CASSLTDYEQYF.

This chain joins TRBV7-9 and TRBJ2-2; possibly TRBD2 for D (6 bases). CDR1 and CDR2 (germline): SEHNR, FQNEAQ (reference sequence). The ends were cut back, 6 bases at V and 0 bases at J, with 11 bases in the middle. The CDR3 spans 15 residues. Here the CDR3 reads CASSSLAANTGELFF. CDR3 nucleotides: TGTGCCAGCAGTTCCTTAGCGGCGAACACCGGGGAGCTGTTTTTT.

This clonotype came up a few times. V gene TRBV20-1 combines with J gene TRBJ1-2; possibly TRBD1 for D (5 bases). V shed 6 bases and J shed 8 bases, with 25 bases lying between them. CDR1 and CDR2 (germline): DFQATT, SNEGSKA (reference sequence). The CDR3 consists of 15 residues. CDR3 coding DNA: TGCAGTGCCAACCTTCCCGGGACCCGGGGAGGAGGCTACACCTTC. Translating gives CSANLPGTRGGGYTF.

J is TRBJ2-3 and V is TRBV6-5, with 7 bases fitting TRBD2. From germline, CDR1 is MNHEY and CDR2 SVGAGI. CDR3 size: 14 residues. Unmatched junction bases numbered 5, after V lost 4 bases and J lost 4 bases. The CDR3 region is CASSSTSVADTQYF. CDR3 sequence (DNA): TGTGCCAGCAGTTCTACTAGCGTGGCAGATACGCAGTATTTT.

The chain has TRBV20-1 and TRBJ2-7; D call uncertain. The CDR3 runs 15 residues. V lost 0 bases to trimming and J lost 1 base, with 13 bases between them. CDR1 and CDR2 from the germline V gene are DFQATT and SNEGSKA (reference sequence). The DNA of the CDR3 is TGCAGTGCTAGAGATATTAGGAGCGCATCCTACGAGCAGTACTTC. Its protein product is CSARDIRSASYEQYF.

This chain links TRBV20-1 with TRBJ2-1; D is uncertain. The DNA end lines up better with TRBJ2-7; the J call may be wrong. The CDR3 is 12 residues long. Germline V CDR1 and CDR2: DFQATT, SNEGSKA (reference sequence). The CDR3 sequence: CSPGNSYNEQYF. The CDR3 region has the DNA TGCAGCCCCGGCAATTCCTACAATGAGCAGTACTTC.

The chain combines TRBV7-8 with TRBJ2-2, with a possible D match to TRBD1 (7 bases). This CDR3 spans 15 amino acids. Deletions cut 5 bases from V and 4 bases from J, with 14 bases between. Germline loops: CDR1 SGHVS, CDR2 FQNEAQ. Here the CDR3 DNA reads TGTGCCAGCAGCCAACCAGGGGGAGGCACCGGGGAGCTGTTTTTT. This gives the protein CASSQPGGGTGELFF.

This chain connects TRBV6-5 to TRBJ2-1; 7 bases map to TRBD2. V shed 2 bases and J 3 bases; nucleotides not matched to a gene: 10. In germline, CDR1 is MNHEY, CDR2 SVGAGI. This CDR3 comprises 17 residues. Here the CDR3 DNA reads TGTGCCAGCAGTTACGTGGCTAGCGGACTTCTCTACAATGAGCAGTTCTTC. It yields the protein CASSYVASGLLYNEQFF.

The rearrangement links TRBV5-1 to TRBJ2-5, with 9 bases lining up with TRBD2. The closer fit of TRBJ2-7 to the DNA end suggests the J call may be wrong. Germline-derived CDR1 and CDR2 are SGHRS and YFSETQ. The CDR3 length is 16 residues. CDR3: CASSLEGREGRSEQYF. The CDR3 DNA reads TGCGCCAGCAGCTTGGAGGGGCGGGAGGGCCGATCCGAGCAGTACTTC.

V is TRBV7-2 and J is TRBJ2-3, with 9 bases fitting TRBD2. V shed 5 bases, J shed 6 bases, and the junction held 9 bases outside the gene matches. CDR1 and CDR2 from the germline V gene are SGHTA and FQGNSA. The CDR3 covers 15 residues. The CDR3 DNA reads TGTGCCAGCAGCCGGGTAGCGGGGGAGGGGGATACGCAGTATTTT. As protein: CASSRVAGEGDTQYF. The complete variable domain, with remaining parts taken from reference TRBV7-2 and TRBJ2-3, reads GAGVSQSPSNKVTEKGKDVELRCDPISGHTALYWYRQSLGQGLEFLIYFQGNSAPDKSGLPSDRFSAERTGGSVSTLTIQRTQQEDSAVYLCASSRVAGEGDTQYFGPGTRLTVL.

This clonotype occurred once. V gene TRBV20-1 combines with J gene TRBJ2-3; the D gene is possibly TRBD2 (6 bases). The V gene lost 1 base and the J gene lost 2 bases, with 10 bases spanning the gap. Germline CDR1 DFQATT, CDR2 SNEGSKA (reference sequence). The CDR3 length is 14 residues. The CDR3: CSARGTTDTDTQYF. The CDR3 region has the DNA TGCAGTGCTAGAGGGACTACTGACACAGATACGCAGTATTTT.

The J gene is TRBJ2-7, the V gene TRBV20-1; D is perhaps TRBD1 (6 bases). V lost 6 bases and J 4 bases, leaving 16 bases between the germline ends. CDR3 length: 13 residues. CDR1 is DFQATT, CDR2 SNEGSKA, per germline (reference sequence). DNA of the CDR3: TGCAGTGCCCCCCCCAAAGGGGGTTACGAGCAGTACTTC. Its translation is CSAPPKGGYEQYF.

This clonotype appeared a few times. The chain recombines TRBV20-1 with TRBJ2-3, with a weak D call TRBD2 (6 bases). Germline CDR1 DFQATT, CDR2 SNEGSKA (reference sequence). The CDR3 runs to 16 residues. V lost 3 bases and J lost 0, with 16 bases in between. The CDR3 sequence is CSARWAGSTSTDTQYF. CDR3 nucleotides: TGCAGTGCTAGGTGGGCGGGGAGCACTAGCACAGATACGCAGTATTTT.

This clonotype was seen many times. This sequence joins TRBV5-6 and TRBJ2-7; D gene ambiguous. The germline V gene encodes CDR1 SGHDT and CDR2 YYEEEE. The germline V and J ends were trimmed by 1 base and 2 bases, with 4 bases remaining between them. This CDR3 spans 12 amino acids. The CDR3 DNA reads TGTGCCAGCAGCTTGCGCACCTACGAGCAGTACTTC. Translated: CASSLRTYEQYF.